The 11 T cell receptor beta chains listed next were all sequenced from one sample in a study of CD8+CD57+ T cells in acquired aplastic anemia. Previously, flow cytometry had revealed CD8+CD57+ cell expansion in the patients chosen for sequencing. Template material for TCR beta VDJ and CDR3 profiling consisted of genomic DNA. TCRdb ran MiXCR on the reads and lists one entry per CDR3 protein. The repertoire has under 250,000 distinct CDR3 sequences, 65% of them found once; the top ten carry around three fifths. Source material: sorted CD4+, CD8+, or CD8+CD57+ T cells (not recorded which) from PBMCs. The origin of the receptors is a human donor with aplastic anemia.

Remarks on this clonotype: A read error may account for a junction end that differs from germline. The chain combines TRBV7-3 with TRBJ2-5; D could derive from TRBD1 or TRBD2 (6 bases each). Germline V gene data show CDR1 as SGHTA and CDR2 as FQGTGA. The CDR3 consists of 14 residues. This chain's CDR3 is CASSLTGGQETQCF. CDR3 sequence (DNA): TGTGCCAGCAGCTTAACGGGGGGACAAGAGACCCAGTGCTTC.

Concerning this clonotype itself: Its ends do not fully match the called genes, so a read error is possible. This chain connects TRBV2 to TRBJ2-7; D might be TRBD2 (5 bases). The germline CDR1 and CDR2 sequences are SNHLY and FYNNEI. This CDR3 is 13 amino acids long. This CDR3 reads CASSESMDSEQYF. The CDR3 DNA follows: TGCGCCAGCAGTGAGTCGATGGACTCCGAGCAGTACTTC. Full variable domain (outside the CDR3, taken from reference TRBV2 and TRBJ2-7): EPEVTQTPSHQVTQMGQEVILRCVPISNHLYFYWYRQILGQKVEFLVSFYNNEISEKSEIFDDQFSVERPDGSNFTLKIRSTKLEDSAMYFCASSESMDSEQYFGPGTRLTVT.

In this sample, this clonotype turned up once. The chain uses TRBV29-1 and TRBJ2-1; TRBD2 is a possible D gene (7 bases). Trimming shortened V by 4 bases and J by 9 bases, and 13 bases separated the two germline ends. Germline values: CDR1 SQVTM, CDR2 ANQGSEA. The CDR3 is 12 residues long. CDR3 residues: CSVGGGLVEQFF. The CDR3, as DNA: TGCAGCGTTGGCGGGGGCCTAGTTGAGCAGTTCTTC.

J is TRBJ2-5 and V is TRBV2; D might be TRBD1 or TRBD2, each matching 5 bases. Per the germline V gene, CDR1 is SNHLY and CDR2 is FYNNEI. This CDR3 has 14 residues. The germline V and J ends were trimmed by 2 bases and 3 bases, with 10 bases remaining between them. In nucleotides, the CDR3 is TGTGCCAGCAGTGAAAGTCTGGGGGAAGAGACCCAGTACTTC. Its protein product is CASSESLGEETQYF.

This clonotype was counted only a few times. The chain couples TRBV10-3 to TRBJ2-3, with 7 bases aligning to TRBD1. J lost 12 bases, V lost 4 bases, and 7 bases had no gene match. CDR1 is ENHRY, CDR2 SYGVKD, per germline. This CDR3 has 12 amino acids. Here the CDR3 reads CAISVPQGSQYF. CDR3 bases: TGTGCCATCAGTGTACCACAGGGGAGTCAGTATTTT.

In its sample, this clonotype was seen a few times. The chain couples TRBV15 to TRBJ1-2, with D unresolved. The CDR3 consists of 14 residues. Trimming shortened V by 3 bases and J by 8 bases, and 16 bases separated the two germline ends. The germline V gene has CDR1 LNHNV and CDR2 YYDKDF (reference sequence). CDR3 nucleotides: TGTGCCACCAGCAGTCGTCAGAGTGGGCAGGGCTACACCTTC. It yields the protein CATSSRQSGQGYTF.

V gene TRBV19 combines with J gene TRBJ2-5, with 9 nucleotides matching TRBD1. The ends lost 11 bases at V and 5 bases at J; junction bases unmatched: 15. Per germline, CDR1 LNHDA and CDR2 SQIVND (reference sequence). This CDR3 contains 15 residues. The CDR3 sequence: CASRPGQGKVETQYF. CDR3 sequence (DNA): TGTGCCTCACGACCAGGACAGGGGAAGGTGGAGACCCAGTACTTC. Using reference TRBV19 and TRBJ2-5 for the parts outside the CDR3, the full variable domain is DGGITQSPKYLFRKEGQNVTLSCEQNLNHDAMYWYRQDPGQGLRLIYYSQIVNDFQKGDIAEGYSVSREKKESFPLTVTSAQKNPTAFYLCASRPGQGKVETQYFGPGTRLLVL.

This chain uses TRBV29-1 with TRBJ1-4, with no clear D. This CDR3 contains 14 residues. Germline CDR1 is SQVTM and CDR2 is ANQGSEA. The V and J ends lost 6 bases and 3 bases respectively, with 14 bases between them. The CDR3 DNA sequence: TGCAGCGTCGATGCCCTGGAAGCTAATGAAAAACTGTTTTTT. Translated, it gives CSVDALEANEKLFF.

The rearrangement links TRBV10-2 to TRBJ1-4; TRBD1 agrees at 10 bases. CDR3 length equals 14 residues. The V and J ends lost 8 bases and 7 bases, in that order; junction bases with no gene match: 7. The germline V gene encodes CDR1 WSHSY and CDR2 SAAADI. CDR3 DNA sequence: TGCGCCAGCTGTGGACAGGGGGTTGGTGAAAAACTGTTTTTT. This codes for CASCGQGVGEKLFF.

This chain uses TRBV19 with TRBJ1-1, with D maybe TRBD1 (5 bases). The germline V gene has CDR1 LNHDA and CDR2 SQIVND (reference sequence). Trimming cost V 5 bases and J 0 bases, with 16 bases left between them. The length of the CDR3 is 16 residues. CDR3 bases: TGTGCCAGTAGTTCGGGACGGTTCAACATGAACACTGAAGCTTTCTTT. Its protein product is CASSSGRFNMNTEAFF.

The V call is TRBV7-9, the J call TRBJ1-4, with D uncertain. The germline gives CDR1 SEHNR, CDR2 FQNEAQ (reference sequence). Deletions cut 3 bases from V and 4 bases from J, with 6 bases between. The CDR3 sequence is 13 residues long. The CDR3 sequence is CASSFYSNEKLFF. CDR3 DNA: TGTGCCAGCAGCTTTTACAGTAATGAAAAACTGTTTTTT. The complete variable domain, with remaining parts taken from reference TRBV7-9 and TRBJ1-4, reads DTGVSQNPRHKITKRGQNVTFRCDPISEHNRLYWYRQTLGQGPEFLTYFQNEAQLEKSRLLSDRFSAERPKGSFSTLEIQRTEQGDSAMYLCASSFYSNEKLFFGSGTQLSVL.